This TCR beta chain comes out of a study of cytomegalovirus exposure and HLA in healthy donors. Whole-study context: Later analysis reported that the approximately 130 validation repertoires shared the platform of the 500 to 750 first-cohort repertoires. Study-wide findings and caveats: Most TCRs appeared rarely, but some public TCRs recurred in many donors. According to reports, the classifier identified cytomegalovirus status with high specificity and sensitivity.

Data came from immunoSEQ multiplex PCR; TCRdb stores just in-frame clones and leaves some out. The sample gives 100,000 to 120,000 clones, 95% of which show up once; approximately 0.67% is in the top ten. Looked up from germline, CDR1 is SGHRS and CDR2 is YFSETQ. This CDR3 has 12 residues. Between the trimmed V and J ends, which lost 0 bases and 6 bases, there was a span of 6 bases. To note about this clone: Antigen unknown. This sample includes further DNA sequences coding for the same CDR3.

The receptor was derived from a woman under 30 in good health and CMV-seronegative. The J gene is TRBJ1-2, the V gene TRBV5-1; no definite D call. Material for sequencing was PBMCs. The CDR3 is CASSLAGDGYTF. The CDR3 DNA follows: TGCGCCAGCAGCTTGGCCGGGGATGGCTACACCTTC.